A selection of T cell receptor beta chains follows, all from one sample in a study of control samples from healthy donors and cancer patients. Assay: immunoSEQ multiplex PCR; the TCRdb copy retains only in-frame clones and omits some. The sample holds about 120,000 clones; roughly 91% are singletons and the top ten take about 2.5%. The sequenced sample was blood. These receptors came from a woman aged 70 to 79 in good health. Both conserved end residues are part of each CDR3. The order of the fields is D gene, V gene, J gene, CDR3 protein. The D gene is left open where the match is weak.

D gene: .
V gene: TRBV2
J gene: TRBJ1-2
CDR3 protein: CASSEEGSVSGYTF

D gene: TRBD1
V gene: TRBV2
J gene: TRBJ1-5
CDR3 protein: CASSSGDRGPPQHF

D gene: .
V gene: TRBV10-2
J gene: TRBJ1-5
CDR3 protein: CASSEGWQPQHF

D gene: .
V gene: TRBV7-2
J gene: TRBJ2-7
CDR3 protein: CASSLDPAVGNEQYF

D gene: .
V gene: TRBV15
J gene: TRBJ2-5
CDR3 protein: CATSSEGETQYF

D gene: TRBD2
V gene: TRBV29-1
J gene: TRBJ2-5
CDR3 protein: CSVDWGGGAEETQYF

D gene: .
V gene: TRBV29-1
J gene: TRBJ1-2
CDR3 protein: CSVERQGGRGYTF

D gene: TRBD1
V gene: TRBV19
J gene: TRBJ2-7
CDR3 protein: CASSVQGARTYEQYF

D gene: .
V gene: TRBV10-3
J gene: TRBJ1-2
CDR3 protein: CAITEQGRQNYGYTF

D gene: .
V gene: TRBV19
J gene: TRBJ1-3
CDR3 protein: CASGRMASGNTIYF

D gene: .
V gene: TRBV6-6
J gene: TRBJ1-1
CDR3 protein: CASSSQGTNTEAFF

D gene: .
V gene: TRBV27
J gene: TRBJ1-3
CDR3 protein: CASSGLSGNTIYF

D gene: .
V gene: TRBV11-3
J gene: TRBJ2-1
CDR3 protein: CASSLSRAKAYNEQFF

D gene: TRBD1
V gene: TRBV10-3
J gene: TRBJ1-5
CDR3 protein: CAISGGTGQPYSNQPQHF

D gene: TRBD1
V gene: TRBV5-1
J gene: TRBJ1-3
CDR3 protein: CASSQSQGIPGNTIYF

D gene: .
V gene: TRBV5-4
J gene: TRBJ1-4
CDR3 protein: CASSLGGRENEKLFF

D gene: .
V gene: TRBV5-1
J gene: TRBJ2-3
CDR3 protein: CASSPRDGGTDTQYF

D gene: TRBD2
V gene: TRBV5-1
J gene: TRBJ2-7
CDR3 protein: CASSPTSGSHEQYF

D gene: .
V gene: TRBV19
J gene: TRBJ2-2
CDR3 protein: CASHDSDPTGELFF

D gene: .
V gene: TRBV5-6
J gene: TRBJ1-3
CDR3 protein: CASSVDRRNTIYF

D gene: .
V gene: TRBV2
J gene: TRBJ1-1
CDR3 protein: CASNPQGNTEAFF